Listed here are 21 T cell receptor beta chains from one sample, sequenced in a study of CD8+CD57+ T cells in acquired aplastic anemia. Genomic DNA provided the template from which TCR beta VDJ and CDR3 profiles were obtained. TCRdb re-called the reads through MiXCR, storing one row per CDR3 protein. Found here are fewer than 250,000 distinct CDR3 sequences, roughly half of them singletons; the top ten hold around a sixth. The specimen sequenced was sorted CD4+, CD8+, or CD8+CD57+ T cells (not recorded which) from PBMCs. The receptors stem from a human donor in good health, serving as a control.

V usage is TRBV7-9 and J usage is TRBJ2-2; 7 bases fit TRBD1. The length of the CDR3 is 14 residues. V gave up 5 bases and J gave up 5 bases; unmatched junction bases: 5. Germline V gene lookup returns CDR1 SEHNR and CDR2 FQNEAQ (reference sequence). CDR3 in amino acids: CASSPRTGTGELFF. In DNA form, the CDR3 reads TGTGCCAGCAGCCCCAGGACAGGAACCGGGGAGCTGTTTTTT.

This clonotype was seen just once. The CDR3 DNA reads as TGTGCCACCAGTGACGCGACAGGGACTCAGCCCCAGCATTTT. Residues: CATSDATGTQPQHF. The chain combines TRBV24-1 with TRBJ1-5; 7 bases are shared with TRBD1. The germline V gene encodes CDR1 KGHDR and CDR2 SFDVKD. The CDR3 is 14 residues long. Trimming at V came to 4 bases and at J to 6 bases, leaving 5 bases not matched to a gene.

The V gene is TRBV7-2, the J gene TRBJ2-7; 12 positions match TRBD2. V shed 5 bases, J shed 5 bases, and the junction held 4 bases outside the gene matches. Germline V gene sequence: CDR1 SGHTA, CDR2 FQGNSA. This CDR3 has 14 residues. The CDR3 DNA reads TGTGCCAGCAGCCAACTAGCGGGGGGTAACGAGCAGTACTTC. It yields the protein CASSQLAGGNEQYF.

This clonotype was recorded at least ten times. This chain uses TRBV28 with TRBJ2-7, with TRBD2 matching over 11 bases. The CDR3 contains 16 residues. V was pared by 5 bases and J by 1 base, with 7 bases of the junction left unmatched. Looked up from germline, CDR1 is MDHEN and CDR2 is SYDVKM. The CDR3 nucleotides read TGTGCCAGCAGTCCAGGGACTAGCGGACTATCCTACGAGCAGTACTTC. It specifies CASSPGTSGLSYEQYF.

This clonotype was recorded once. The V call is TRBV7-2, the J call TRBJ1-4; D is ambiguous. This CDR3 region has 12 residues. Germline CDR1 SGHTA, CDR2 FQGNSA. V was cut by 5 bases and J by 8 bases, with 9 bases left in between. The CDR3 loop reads CASSQPREKLFF. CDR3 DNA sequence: TGTGCCAGCAGCCAGCCCCGAGAAAAACTGTTTTTT.

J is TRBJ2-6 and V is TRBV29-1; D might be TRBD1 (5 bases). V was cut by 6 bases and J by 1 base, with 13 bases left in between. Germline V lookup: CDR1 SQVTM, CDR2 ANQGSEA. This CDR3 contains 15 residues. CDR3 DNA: TGCAGCGTCTTCCTTCAGGGATCTGGGGCCAACGTCCTGACTTTC. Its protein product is CSVFLQGSGANVLTF.

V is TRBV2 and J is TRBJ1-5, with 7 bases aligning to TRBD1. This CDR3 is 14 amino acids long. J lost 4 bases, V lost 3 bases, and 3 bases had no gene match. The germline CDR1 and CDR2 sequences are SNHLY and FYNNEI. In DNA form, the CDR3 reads TGTGCCAGCAGTGAGGGGGACAGAAATCAGCCCCAGCATTTT. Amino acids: CASSEGDRNQPQHF.

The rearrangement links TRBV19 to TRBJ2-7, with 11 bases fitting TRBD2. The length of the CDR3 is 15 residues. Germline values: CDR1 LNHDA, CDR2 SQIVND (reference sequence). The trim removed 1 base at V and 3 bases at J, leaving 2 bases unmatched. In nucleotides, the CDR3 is TGTGCCAGTAGTATAGGAGGGACTAGCGGCTACGAGCAGTACTTC. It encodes CASSIGGTSGYEQYF.

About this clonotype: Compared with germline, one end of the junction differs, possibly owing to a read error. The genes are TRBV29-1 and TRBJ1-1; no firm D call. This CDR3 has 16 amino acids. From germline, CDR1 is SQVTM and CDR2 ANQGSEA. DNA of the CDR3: TGCAGCGTTGCGACACCAGAAATGGCTCCGAACACTGAAGCTCTCTTT. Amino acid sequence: CSVATPEMAPNTEALF.

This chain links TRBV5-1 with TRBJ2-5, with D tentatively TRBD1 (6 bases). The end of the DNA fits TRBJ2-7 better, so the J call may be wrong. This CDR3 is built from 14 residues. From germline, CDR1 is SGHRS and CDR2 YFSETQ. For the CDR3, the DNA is TGCGCCAGCAGCCCCGGGACACTTACCTACGAGCAGTACTTC. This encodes CASSPGTLTYEQYF.

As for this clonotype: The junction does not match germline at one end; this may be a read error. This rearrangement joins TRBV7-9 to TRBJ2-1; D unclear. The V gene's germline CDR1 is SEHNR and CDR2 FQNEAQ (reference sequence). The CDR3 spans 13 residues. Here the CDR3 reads CASSLLWGNEQFF. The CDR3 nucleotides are TGCGCCAGCAGCCTCCTGTGGGGTAATGAGCAGTTCTTC.

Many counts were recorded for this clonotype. For the CDR3, the DNA is TGTGCCAGCAGTTACAGGCTCTCTGGGGCCAACGTCCTGACTTTC. Amino acids: CASSYRLSGANVLTF. This chain uses TRBV6-2 or TRBV6-3 with TRBJ2-6; D is ambiguous. The CDR3 loop spans 15 amino acids. Germline loops: CDR1 MNHEY, CDR2 SVGEGT. V was clipped by 2 bases and J by 0 bases, with 5 bases between them.

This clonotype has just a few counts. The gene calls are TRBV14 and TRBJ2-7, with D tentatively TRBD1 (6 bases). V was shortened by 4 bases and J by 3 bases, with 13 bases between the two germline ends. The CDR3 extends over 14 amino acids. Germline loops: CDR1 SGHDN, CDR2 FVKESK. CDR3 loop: CASSPPGQNYEQYF. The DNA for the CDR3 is TGTGCCAGCAGCCCCCCAGGACAGAACTACGAGCAGTACTTC. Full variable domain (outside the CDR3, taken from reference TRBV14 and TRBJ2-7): EAGVTQFPSHSVIEKGQTVTLRCDPISGHDNLYWYRRVMGKEIKFLLHFVKESKQDESGMPNNRFLAERTGGTYSTLKVQPAELEDSGVYFCASSPPGQNYEQYFGPGTRLTVT.

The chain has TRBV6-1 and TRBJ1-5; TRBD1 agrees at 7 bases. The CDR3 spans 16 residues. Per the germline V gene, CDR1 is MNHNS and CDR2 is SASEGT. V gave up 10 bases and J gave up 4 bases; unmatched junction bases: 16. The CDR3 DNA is TGTGCCACCACACGGGGGGGCAGGACAGGAAATCAGCCCCAGCATTTT. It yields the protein CATTRGGRTGNQPQHF.

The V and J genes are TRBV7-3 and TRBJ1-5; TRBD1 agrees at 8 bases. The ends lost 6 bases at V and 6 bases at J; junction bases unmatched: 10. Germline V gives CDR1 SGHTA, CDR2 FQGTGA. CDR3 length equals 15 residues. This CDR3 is CASRTGEETSQPQHF. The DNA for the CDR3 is TGTGCCAGCAGGACAGGGGAGGAGACCAGTCAGCCCCAGCATTTT.

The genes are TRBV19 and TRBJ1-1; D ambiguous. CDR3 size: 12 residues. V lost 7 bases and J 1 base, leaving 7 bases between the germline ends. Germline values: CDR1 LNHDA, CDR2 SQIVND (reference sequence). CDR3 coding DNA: TGTGCCAGTAACTTATGGAACACTGAAGCTTTCTTT. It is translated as CASNLWNTEAFF. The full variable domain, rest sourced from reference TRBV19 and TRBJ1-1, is DGGITQSPKYLFRKEGQNVTLSCEQNLNHDAMYWYRQDPGQGLRLIYYSQIVNDFQKGDIAEGYSVSREKKESFPLTVTSAQKNPTAFYLCASNLWNTEAFFGQGTRLTVV.

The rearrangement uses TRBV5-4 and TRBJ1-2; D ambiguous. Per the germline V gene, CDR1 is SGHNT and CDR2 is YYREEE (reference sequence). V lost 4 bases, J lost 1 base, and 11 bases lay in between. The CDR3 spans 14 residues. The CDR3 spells CASSPDGHNYGYTF. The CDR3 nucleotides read TGTGCCAGCAGCCCCGATGGGCATAACTATGGCTACACCTTC.

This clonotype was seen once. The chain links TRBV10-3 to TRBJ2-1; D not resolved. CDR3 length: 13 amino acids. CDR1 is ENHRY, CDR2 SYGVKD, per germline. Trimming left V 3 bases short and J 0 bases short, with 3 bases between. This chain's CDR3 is CAISDNSYNEQFF. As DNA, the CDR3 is TGTGCCATCAGTGACAACTCCTACAATGAGCAGTTCTTC.

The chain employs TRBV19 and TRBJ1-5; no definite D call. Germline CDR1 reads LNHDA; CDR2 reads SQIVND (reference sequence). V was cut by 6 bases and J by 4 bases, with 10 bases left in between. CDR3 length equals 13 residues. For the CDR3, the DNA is TGTGCCAGTAGCCCGACGGTAAATCAGCCCCAGCATTTT. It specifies CASSPTVNQPQHF.

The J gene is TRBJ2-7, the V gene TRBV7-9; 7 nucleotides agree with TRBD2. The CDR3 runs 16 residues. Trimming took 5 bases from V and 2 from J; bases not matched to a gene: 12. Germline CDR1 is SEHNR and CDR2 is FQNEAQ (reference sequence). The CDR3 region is CASSQESRGDAYEQYF. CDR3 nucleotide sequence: TGTGCCAGCAGCCAAGAATCACGGGGGGACGCCTACGAGCAGTACTTC.

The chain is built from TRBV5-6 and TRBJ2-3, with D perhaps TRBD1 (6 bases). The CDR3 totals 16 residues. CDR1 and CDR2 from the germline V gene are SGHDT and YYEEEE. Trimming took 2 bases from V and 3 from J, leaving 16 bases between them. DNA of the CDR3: TGTGCCAGCAGCTTAGCTACAGGGTCGCCTACAGATACGCAGTATTTT. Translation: CASSLATGSPTDTQYF.